This T cell receptor (beta chain) was captured by sequencing in a study of CD8+ T cells in alopecia areata. Trimming removed 1 base from V and 3 bases from J, with 13 bases in between. In germline, CDR1 is SGHVS, CDR2 FQNEAQ. The CDR3 totals 15 residues. This clone has just a few counts. Its antigen is undetermined. Once RNA had been extracted, it was reverse transcribed into cDNA to act as the sequencing template. The assay was immunoSEQ multiplex PCR, and TCRdb's table has in-frame clones only and misses some. The profile covers about 120,000 clones, with more than 40% appearing a single time and roughly 0.45% taken by the ten largest. Findings of the study overall: Higher clonality was seen in lesional scalp than in normal scalp, especially in alopecia totalis/universalis.

Treatment noted: oral pan-JAK inhibitor, 5-10 mg twice daily. This receptor was obtained from a human donor with alopecia areata. The starting material was CD4+ T cells sorted from blood, obtained at week 4, from a patient treated with tofacitinib. The genes are TRBV7-8 and TRBJ2-7; weak D call: TRBD2 (6 bases). This CDR3 is CASSLVETSLYEQYF. As DNA, the CDR3 is TGTGCCAGCAGCTTAGTTGAGACTAGTCTCTACGAGCAGTACTTC.